This T cell receptor beta chain was identified in a study of shared clonotypes between healthy human individuals (dated by TCRdb to 2020 to 2022). Context from the whole study: The cohort comprised a couple of women and three men aged 18 to 49 years. To estimate repertoire size and how much clonotypes are shared between individuals, the study performed deep sequencing of blood TCR repertoires from a handful of healthy adults. Libraries were prepared and TCR repertoires were sequenced by different laboratories using diverse techniques, in order to increase sequencing depth and limit assay-specific biases. Per donor, leukapheresis produced somewhere between about 0.94 and 10 billion PBMCs. On the study overall, not on this receptor specifically: Because the study included a small number of donors, the genetic and exposure-history diversity represented was limited. Sampling was restricted to blood, and TCR repertoires in tissues likely differ from the TCR repertoires found in blood. Pairwise subsampling led to the expectation that sequencing depth would affect the degree of clonotype sharing among donors.

Donors were healthy HIV-negative adults with no recently reported acute infections or vaccinations. All donors were Caucasian adults living in Nashville, Tennessee, USA. For unsorted samples, about 90 million PBMCs were counted and genomic DNA was extracted with the QIAamp DNA Blood Mini kit. After blood collection by leukapheresis, PBMCs were isolated using Ficoll-Histopaque density gradient centrifugation and then cryopreserved in the vapor phase of liquid nitrogen. In the case of this clone: The specificity of this receptor is unknown. Within one base of it there is no much larger clone, and no base qualities were kept.

Using the deep immunoSEQ assay, TCR CDR3 regions were amplified from genomic DNA by multiplex PCR. Genomic DNA extracted from each cell subset was distributed evenly over all wells of several immunoSEQ 96-well plates, and each plate served as one replicate. For unsorted PBMC, 300 to 350 ng genomic DNA, equal to 30,000 or so T cell genomes, was loaded into each replicate PCR. Unsorted PBMC genomic DNA was sequenced across ten immunoSEQ deep assay plates. Purified libraries were quantified with a Qubit 3.0 fluorometer, sized on a Bioanalyzer 2100, and re-quantified with the KAPA Library Quantification kit. Each immunoSEQ 96-well plate was sequenced on its own single-read 150-cycle Illumina NextSeq 550 flow cell. In the authors' own workflow: The immunoSEQ output contained only junctional sequences without quality scores, so filtering could not match that applied to full-length reads. Sequences were annotated with PyIR, a Python wrapper for IgBLAST v1.9, using IMGT germline references to assign V/J genes and CDR3. Reads with weak V/J assignments (E-value above 1e-6), missing CDR3, stop codons, out-of-frame junctions, or ambiguous translated residues were removed. V3J clonotypes were defined as sequences sharing the same inferred V gene, J gene, and CDR3 amino acid sequence. The percentage overlap between two repertoires was calculated by dividing the number of shared unique clonotypes by the size of the smaller repertoire. Three approaches were used to assess repertoire richness: RTK rarefaction, the Chao1 estimator, and Recon v2.1 estimates of unobserved clonotypes. TCRdb retrieved this table from immuneACCESS and kept in-frame rearrangements only. Not all clones are present; in checked studies, unresolved V genes account for under half, and no reason is known for the remainder. V and J calls and clone size come straight from that table; D and trimming were deduced from the DNA. The sample table shows roughly 450,000 clones, and around 79% are seen once. Roughly 13% of the sample lies in the top ten.

The sequence was obtained from a woman between 40 and 55 years old in good health. Some clones in this sample may be carry-over from other donors' samples. The sequenced material came from PBMCs.

Here is the DNA: TGCGCCAGCAATAGCGGGAGTCACAATGAGCAGTTCTTC. This gives the protein CASNSGSHNEQFF. This sequence uses TRBV5-1 and TRBJ2-1, with TRBD2 identical over 9 junction bases. CDR1 SGHRS and CDR2 YFSETQ were looked up in the germline V gene. Clipping removes 6 bases from V and 5 bases from J, with 3 as the unmatched junction base count. Taken from cysteine to phenylalanine, the CDR3 has 13 residues. The only DNA kept is the CDR3, 39 bases in frame from the first base.